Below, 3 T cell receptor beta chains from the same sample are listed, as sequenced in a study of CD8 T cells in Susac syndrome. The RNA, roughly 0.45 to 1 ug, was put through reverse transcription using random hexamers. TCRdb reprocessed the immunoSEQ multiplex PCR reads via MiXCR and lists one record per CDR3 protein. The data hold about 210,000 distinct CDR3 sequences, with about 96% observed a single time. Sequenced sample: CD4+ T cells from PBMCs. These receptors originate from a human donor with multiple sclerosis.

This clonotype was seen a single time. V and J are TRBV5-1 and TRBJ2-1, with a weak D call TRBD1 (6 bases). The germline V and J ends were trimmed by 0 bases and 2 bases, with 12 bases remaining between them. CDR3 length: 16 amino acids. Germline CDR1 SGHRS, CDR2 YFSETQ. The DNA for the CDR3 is TGCGCCAGCAGCTTGGGGGCAGGGGATACCTACAATGAGCAGTTCTTC. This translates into CASSLGAGDTYNEQFF.

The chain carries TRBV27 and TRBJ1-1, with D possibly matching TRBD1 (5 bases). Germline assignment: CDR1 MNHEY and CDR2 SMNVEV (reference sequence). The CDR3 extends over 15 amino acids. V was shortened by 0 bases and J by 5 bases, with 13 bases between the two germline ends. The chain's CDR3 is CASSLSWTGGTEAFF. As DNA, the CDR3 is TGTGCCAGCAGTTTATCGTGGACGGGGGGTACTGAAGCTTTCTTT.

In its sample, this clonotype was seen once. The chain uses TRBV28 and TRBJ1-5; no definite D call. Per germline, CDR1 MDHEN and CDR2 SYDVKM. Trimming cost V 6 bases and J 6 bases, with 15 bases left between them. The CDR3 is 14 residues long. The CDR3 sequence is CASRGGSFGQPQHF. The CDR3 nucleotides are TGTGCCAGCAGGGGAGGGAGCTTTGGTCAGCCCCAGCATTTT.